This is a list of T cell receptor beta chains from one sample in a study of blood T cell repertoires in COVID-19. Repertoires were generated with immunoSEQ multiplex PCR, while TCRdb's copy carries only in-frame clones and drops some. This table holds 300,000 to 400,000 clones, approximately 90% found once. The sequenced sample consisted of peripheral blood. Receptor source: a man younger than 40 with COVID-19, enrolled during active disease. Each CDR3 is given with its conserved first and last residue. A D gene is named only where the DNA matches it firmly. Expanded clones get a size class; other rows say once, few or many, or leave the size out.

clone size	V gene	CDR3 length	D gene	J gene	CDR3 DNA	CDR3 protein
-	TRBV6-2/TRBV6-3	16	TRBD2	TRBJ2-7	TGTGCCAGCAGTCCACTGGCTACTACTAGCGAGGCCGAGCAGTACTTC	CASSPLATTSEAEQYF
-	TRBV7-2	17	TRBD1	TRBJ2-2	TGTGCCAGCAGCTTCTTACCGACAGGGATGGACACCGGGGAGCTGTTTTTT	CASSFLPTGMDTGELFF
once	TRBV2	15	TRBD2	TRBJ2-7	TGTGCCAGCGGAGGTCCGGGACTAGCGGGAGATGAGCAGTACTTC	CASGGPGLAGDEQYF
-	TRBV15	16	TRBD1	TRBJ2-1	TGTGCCACCAGCAGAGGGGGACAGGAGATCTACAATGAGCAGTTCTTC	CATSRGGQEIYNEQFF
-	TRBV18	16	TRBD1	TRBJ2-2	TGTGCCAGCTCAGAATACGTGACAGGGGGCACCGGGGAGCTGTTTTTT	CASSEYVTGGTGELFF
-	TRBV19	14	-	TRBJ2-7	TGTGCCAGTAGTCGACAGGAAAGCTCCTACGAGCAGTACTTC	CASSRQESSYEQYF
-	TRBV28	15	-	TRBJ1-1	TGTGCCAGCAGTTTGGGCCTCCGGGGGACCCCTGAAGCTTTCTTT	CASSLGLRGTPEAFF
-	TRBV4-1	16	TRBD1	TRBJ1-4	TGCGCCAGCAGCCCGAGGGGGCGACTCGGGGCTGAAAAACTGTTTTTT	CASSPRGRLGAEKLFF
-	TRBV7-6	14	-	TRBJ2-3	TGTGCCAGCAGCTTACAGGGCAGCACAGATACGCAGTATTTT	CASSLQGSTDTQYF
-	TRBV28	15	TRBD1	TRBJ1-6	TGTGCCAGCAGTCTTTTGGACAGGGACGGATCACCCCTCCACTTT	CASSLLDRDGSPLHF
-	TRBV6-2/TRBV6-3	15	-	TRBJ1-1	TGTGCCAGCAGTCCCCCGTTAGACATGAACACTGAAGCTTTCTTT	CASSPPLDMNTEAFF
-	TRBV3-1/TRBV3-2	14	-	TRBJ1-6	TGTGCCAGCAGCCAACCGCAGGCAGGGTCACCCCTCCACTTT	CASSQPQAGSPLHF
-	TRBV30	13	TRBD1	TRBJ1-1	TGTGCCTGGGCCAGGGGGATGGCCACTGAAGCTTTCTTT	CAWARGMATEAFF
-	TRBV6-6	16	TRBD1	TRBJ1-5	TGTGCCAGCAGTCAGGGGGGGGGATTTAGCAATCAGCCCCAGCATTTT	CASSQGGGFSNQPQHF
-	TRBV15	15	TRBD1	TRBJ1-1	TGTGCCACCAGCAGAGATTTTACTCAGGGGGAGAGGGCTTTCTTT	CATSRDFTQGERAFF
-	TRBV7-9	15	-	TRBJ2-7	TGTGCCAGCAGCTTAGTCGGGGGAAGCTCCTACGAGCAGTACTTC	CASSLVGGSSYEQYF
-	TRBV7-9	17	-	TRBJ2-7	TGTGCCAGCAACAAGGGGGGAGGGCTTGGTTTTGGCTACGAGCAGTACTTC	CASNKGGGLGFGYEQYF